This T cell receptor beta chain was sequenced for a study of blood T cell repertoires in COVID-19. Methods used by the authors: Amplified reference gene primers provided the basis for estimating nucleated cell counts. The table came from immunoSEQ multiplex PCR; TCRdb's copy has only in-frame clones and leaves some out. V, J and clone size reflect that table, while D and trimming were determined from the DNA. The data show 250,000 or so clones, under 85% seen once. The junction had 7 bases not matched to a gene; V was cut back by 7 bases and J by 6 bases. The CDR3 is made up of 13 amino acids. The germline gives CDR1 MNHEY, CDR2 SVGAGI.

This sequence joins TRBV6-5 and TRBJ1-1, with 8 bases identical to TRBD1. Specimen: peripheral blood. The TCR was taken from a human donor in a cohort sampled during active COVID-19. DNA for the CDR3: TGTGCCAGCAACGACAGGGGCTACTCTGAAGCTTTCTTT. This translates into CASNDRGYSEAFF.